This TCR beta chain is drawn from a study of T cell responses to AZD1222 COVID-19 vaccine. In its sample, this clone was seen once. Sequencing used immunoSEQ multiplex PCR; TCRdb keeps in-frame clones, though not all of them. This table holds fewer than 85,000 clones, about 83% found once. Analysis merged second doses at about 4 or about 12 weeks. Trimming cost V 2 bases and J 4 bases, with 9 bases left between them. Per germline, CDR1 MDHEN and CDR2 SYDVKM. The CDR3 has 14 residues. The specimen was peripheral blood, collected 28 days after the second AZD1222 dose. J is TRBJ1-3 and V is TRBV28; D unresolved. The sequence was obtained from an adult who received the AZD1222 COVID-19 vaccine. The CDR3 region is CASSLGLAGNTIYF. Here the CDR3 DNA reads TGTGCCAGCAGTTTAGGCCTCGCCGGAAACACCATATATTTT. The full variable domain, rest sourced from reference TRBV28 and TRBJ1-3, is DVKVTQSSRYLVKRTGEKVFLECVQDMDHENMFWYRQDPGLGLRLIYFSYDVKMKEKGDIPEGYSVSREKKERFSLILESASTNQTSMYLCASSLGLAGNTIYFGEGSWLTVV.